This T cell receptor (beta chain) appears in the sequencing data of a study of T cells in Graves' hyperthyroidism and ophthalmopathy (dated by TCRdb to between 2018 and 2021). As for the study more broadly: Peripheral blood was collected at initial diagnosis, before any treatment. TCR V-J signatures able to tell the groups apart were searched for in a discovery cohort of 100 patients, of whom roughly 42 had Graves' ophthalmopathy and around 57 had stable Graves' hyperthyroidism. An independent validation cohort of under 20 hyperthyroidism patients and about 16 patients who later progressed to ophthalmopathy tested prospective prediction of ophthalmopathy. The roughly 100 discovery patients were randomly split 7:3 into training and test sets. The study also compared thyroid tissue and blood T-cell repertoires from roughly six Graves' hyperthyroidism patients. Once sampling was done, hyperthyroidism patients were given methimazole at a starting dose of 30 mg daily, whereas ophthalmopathy patients were given high-dose intravenous methylprednisolone. The paper describes TCR Vbeta CDR3 sequencing of around 140 peripheral blood samples, made up of under 50 ophthalmopathy patients, 70 to 80 hyperthyroidism patients and roughly 17 progressor patients.

Study-wide findings and limitations: Most expanded thyroid clonotypes (frequency above 0.001) were also detected in blood, a finding suggesting that blood repertoires may reflect thyroid immune responses. A model built on a 13 V-J signature distinguished ophthalmopathy from stable hyperthyroidism, reaching 85% to 90% sensitivity and about 81% specificity in cross-validation and 80%/75% in testing. In validation, the model predicted progression to ophthalmopathy a median of around 6.5 months before onset, with about 71% sensitivity and 72.22% specificity. Sample size was not statistically predetermined, and blinding of investigators to group allocation was not performed.

Taken from cysteine to phenylalanine, the CDR3 has 14 residues. Here the CDR3 DNA is all that survives: 42 bases in frame from base 1. The germline V gene specifies LGHNA as CDR1 and YNFKEQ as CDR2. Here V drops 4 bases and J drops 8 bases, and the junction holds 6 bases not matched to any gene. This clonotype was seen a few times. Its antigen specificity is not known. Nothing much larger sits one base from this clone, and base qualities are not available. Graves' hyperthyroidism was defined as stable when no progression to ophthalmopathy occurred over 18 months of follow-up. Hyperthyroidism patients were aged 18 to 65 years and newly diagnosed, with disease duration of less than 2 months. Any patient with an uncontrolled infection, another autoimmune disease, pregnancy or lactation was excluded. Diagnoses relied on clinical symptoms, serum thyroxine and TRAb, thyroid ultrasound and orbital computed tomography. PBMCs were isolated from about 9.2 ml of fresh peripheral blood by Ficoll-Paque density gradient centrifugation. Total RNA was extracted with Trizol reagent, and quality was checked on an Agilent 2100 Bioanalyzer.

The TCR beta CDR3 regions were amplified from the RNA transcripts. A first-round RT-PCR of the TCR CDR3 used the HTBI primer set with the Qiagen OneStep RT-PCR kit. A second multiplex PCR round built the libraries, followed by size selection and purification. Paired-end sequencing of the libraries was performed with 100 bp reads on an Illumina HiSeq2000. The study's processing was this. Raw data were processed with SOAPnuke, discarding reads with adapters, uncalled bases, mean Phred below 15, or no exact constant-primer or identifier match. High-quality paired reads were merged with COPE v1.2.5, and unique nucleotide sequences were defined as clonotypes. MiTCR v1.1 was used to align clonotypes to the IMGT TRBV, TRBD and TRBJ reference segments. The analysis included only V-J combinations with a frequency above 0.0001, which together covered over 98% of the repertoires. A TCS score was defined as the ratio between F50 (clonal expansion) and ExV (chaos), using BLOSUM62-based TCRdist between CDR3 peptides within each V-J. Welch's t-statistics and random forest reduced 450 to 600 V-J features to 13, which were used in a naive Bayes classifier (R e1071). Using fastp at Q25 and MiXCR, TCRdb reprocessed the public reads and kept productive beta chains. Rows are unified per CDR3 protein, each entry keeping the most common DNA and genes. V and J calls and clone size were set by TCRdb, not the authors. The sample table contains roughly 200,000 distinct CDR3 sequences; only one count was recorded for roughly 18% of them. About 48% of the sample rests with the top ten.

In this chain, TRBV4-2 is recombined with TRBJ1-2; 11 bases in the junction line up with TRBD1. The specimen sequenced was blood. The sequence was obtained from a man aged 35 to 55 with Graves' hyperthyroidism. The sequenced DNA: TGTGCCAGCAGCCCAGGACAGGGGGCGGCCGGCTACACCTTC. Its translation reads: CASSPGQGAAGYTF.